This T cell receptor beta chain appears in the sequencing data of a study of control samples from healthy donors and cancer patients. CDR1 and CDR2 (germline): SGHRS, YFSETQ. The CDR3 is 16 amino acids. V shed 2 bases, J shed 0 bases, and the junction held 8 bases outside the gene matches. Sequencing used immunoSEQ multiplex PCR; TCRdb keeps in-frame clones, though not all of them. Among fewer than 500,000 clones listed, about 93% were seen once. Source material: PBMCs. V is TRBV5-1 and J is TRBJ2-7; 7 bases align to TRBD2. The clonotype was recovered from a man aged 40-49 years with head and neck cancer. CDR3 in DNA: TGCGCCAGCAGCTTAGGACTAGTCTCTAGCTCCTACGAGCAGTACTTC. Residues: CASSLGLVSSSYEQYF. The variable domain in full, with the rest retrieved from reference TRBV5-1 and TRBJ2-7, is KAGVTQTPRYLIKTRGQQVTLSCSPISGHRSVSWYQQTPGQGLQFLFEYFSETQRNKGNFPGRFSGRQFSNSRSEMNVSTLELGDSALYLCASSLGLVSSSYEQYFGPGTRLTVT.